The rows below give T cell receptor beta chains drawn from one sample of a study of T cell repertoires in ileal Crohn's disease. Produced via immunoSEQ multiplex PCR; TCRdb's table is partial and in-frame only. The sample yields 9,500 to 12,000 clones, around 90% seen once. The material sequenced was ileal tissue. These receptor sequences come from an adult with Crohn's disease. The CDR3 runs from the conserved cysteine through the conserved F or W. The order of the fields is CDR3 protein, V gene, J gene.

CDR3 protein: CASTKGSGAGNYQPQHF
V gene: TRBV19
J gene: TRBJ1-5

CDR3 protein: CASSPGNNQPQHF
V gene: TRBV2
J gene: TRBJ1-5

CDR3 protein: CATSSRGGSETQYF
V gene: TRBV15
J gene: TRBJ2-5

CDR3 protein: CASSSRGATSYNEQFF
V gene: TRBV7-2
J gene: TRBJ2-1

CDR3 protein: CASSRTSGMDEQFF
V gene: TRBV5-1
J gene: TRBJ2-1

CDR3 protein: CASSSGGAEGLFGYTF
V gene: TRBV5-1
J gene: TRBJ1-2

CDR3 protein: CASGKGKGNQPQHF
V gene: TRBV6-5
J gene: TRBJ1-5

CDR3 protein: CASSQGLISGNTIYF
V gene: TRBV4-2
J gene: TRBJ1-3

CDR3 protein: CASSQKTGATEAFF
V gene: TRBV11-3
J gene: TRBJ1-1

CDR3 protein: CASSAGQGSNQPQHF
V gene: TRBV6-1
J gene: TRBJ1-5

CDR3 protein: CAWSGLGQGVYSPLHF
V gene: TRBV30
J gene: TRBJ1-6

CDR3 protein: CASSLGGGSGSRGYTF
V gene: TRBV11-3
J gene: TRBJ1-2

CDR3 protein: CASGLLVSNQPQHF
V gene: TRBV12-5
J gene: TRBJ1-5

CDR3 protein: CASSLETGPQPQHF
V gene: TRBV7-9
J gene: TRBJ1-5

CDR3 protein: CASSESGRTEAFF
V gene: TRBV10-2
J gene: TRBJ1-1

CDR3 protein: CASSRTGTNEKLFF
V gene: TRBV5-1
J gene: TRBJ1-4

CDR3 protein: CASSFRPPGQGDTEAFF
V gene: TRBV27
J gene: TRBJ1-1

CDR3 protein: CASSLVPGHYNEQFF
V gene: TRBV5-1
J gene: TRBJ2-1

CDR3 protein: CASMGRRNTEAFF
V gene: TRBV6-5
J gene: TRBJ1-1

CDR3 protein: CASSSSGTPFEEQFF
V gene: TRBV7-7
J gene: TRBJ2-1

CDR3 protein: CASSPLDFGGGNNEQFF
V gene: TRBV5-1
J gene: TRBJ2-1

CDR3 protein: CASSEARQLNTEAFF
V gene: TRBV6-1
J gene: TRBJ1-1

CDR3 protein: CASRPSWTSPLNEQFF
V gene: TRBV27
J gene: TRBJ2-1

CDR3 protein: CATSRDNGGTNTEAFF
V gene: TRBV15
J gene: TRBJ1-1

CDR3 protein: CASSARQGLNTEAFF
V gene: TRBV18
J gene: TRBJ1-1

CDR3 protein: CASSLAPGRAGHEQFF
V gene: TRBV7-9
J gene: TRBJ2-1

CDR3 protein: CASSASVAGDLYEQYF
V gene: TRBV9
J gene: TRBJ2-7

CDR3 protein: CASSAPSGANTGELFF
V gene: TRBV5-1
J gene: TRBJ2-2

CDR3 protein: CASSRGTGENNEQFF
V gene: TRBV4-1
J gene: TRBJ2-1

CDR3 protein: CASSWGNRGTMNTEAFF
V gene: TRBV5-1
J gene: TRBJ1-1

CDR3 protein: CASSPEWGFYEQYF
V gene: TRBV9
J gene: TRBJ2-7

CDR3 protein: CASSQGRGYTF
V gene: TRBV6-1
J gene: TRBJ1-2

CDR3 protein: CASSQEPLRRETQYF
V gene: TRBV4-2
J gene: TRBJ2-5

CDR3 protein: CASSNAEKLFF
V gene: TRBV11-2
J gene: TRBJ1-4

CDR3 protein: CASSYSQYREQYF
V gene: TRBV6-5
J gene: TRBJ2-7

CDR3 protein: CASSYDTGLTGELFF
V gene: TRBV5-1
J gene: TRBJ2-2

CDR3 protein: CASSQAGTGPRETQYF
V gene: TRBV14
J gene: TRBJ2-5

CDR3 protein: CATSKDRGPYNEQFF
V gene: TRBV15
J gene: TRBJ2-1

CDR3 protein: CASRSVYTDTQYF
V gene: TRBV2
J gene: TRBJ2-3

CDR3 protein: CASSAIAGYYNEQFF
V gene: TRBV7-9
J gene: TRBJ2-1

CDR3 protein: CASSVARGSETQYF
V gene: TRBV9
J gene: TRBJ2-5

CDR3 protein: CASKIAVNTGELFF
V gene: TRBV2
J gene: TRBJ2-2

CDR3 protein: CAWRQGRGEKLFF
V gene: TRBV30
J gene: TRBJ1-4

CDR3 protein: CAWANRGRGLSGNTIYF
V gene: TRBV30
J gene: TRBJ1-3

CDR3 protein: CASRRPGRANTEAFF
V gene: TRBV6-5
J gene: TRBJ1-1

CDR3 protein: CASSLQGANEQYF
V gene: TRBV5-3
J gene: TRBJ2-7

CDR3 protein: CASSQAQNTQYF
V gene: TRBV4-1
J gene: TRBJ2-3

CDR3 protein: CASSPSGTGVYNEQFF
V gene: TRBV4-2
J gene: TRBJ2-1

CDR3 protein: CSVEQGTSGRGYEQYF
V gene: TRBV29-1
J gene: TRBJ2-7

CDR3 protein: CASSLAPQAFF
V gene: TRBV7-9
J gene: TRBJ1-1

CDR3 protein: CASSLAGTVNTEAFF
V gene: TRBV5-1
J gene: TRBJ1-1

CDR3 protein: CASSLRTGAYNTGELFF
V gene: TRBV5-6
J gene: TRBJ2-2

CDR3 protein: CASSLLTGGYYGYTF
V gene: TRBV7-9
J gene: TRBJ1-2

CDR3 protein: CASRGTRTDTQYF
V gene: TRBV2
J gene: TRBJ2-3

CDR3 protein: CASSLRTGPNTEAFF
V gene: TRBV7-3
J gene: TRBJ1-1

CDR3 protein: CASSRTGDNTEAFF
V gene: TRBV5-1
J gene: TRBJ1-1